This T cell receptor beta chain was documented in a study of cytomegalovirus exposure and HLA in healthy donors. For the study at large: From HLA-typed donors, an early data release held 70 million to 95 million unique TCRs. The study's findings and limits: It is likely that the observed cluster of highly shared sequence variants was a sequencing artifact.

In the PCR, 60 Vbeta and 13 Jbeta primers were used. Some clones are missing from TCRdb's copy, which holds only in-frame ones; the method was immunoSEQ multiplex PCR. The sample consists of about 87,000 clones, approximately 75% of them appearing once. The V end lost 5 bases, the J end lost 2 bases, and 15 bases lay between the germline ends. Germline V gene sequence: CDR1 LNHNV, CDR2 YYDKDF (reference sequence). This CDR3 contains 15 residues. Donors counted as nominally healthy when sampled, yet unrecorded immune exposures were likely. As regards this clone: The antigen is not known.

This TCR was recovered from a woman between 40 and 50 years old in good health and CMV-seronegative. The rearrangement uses TRBV15 and TRBJ2-5; perhaps TRBD1 as D (6 bases). Sequenced sample: PBMCs. In DNA form, the CDR3 reads TGTGCCACCAGCCAAACACGGACAGTTCAAGAGACCCAGTACTTC. Amino acid sequence: CATSQTRTVQETQYF.